These 2 T cell receptor beta chains originate from one sample sequenced in a study of T cells in Graves' hyperthyroidism and ophthalmopathy. The source material, RNA transcripts, was used to amplify TCR beta CDR3 regions. First-round RT-PCR targeting the TCR CDR3 was performed with the HTBI primer set. TCRdb re-called the multiplex PCR reads with MiXCR, one entry per CDR3 protein. The table includes around 620,000 distinct CDR3 sequences, about a sixth detected once. The sample was blood. The source is a woman in her thirties with Graves' hyperthyroidism.

This clonotype has more than one count but fewer than ten. The chain is built from TRBV10-3 and TRBJ1-2, with D unresolved. CDR3 length: 16 amino acids. The V gene's germline CDR1 is ENHRY and CDR2 SYGVKD. V lost 6 bases and J lost 5, with 22 bases in between. CDR3 nucleotide sequence: TGTGCCATCAGCGGACCCCCGGCCAGGCGGGCATATGGCTACACCTTC. It specifies CAISGPPARRAYGYTF.

The table lists this clonotype with many counts. The chain uses TRBV6-1 and TRBJ1-1; D gene unclear. Trimming took 2 bases from V and 1 from J, leaving 11 bases between them. Per germline, CDR1 MNHNS and CDR2 SASEGT. This CDR3 region has 15 residues. Written as DNA, the CDR3 is TGTGCCAGCAGTGAATACCCCACAGCGAACACTGAAGCTTTCTTT. This encodes CASSEYPTANTEAFF.